A selection of T cell receptor beta chains follows, all from one sample in a study of T cells after yellow fever vaccination. TCRdb re-called the 5' RACE reads with MiXCR, one entry per CDR3 protein. The table records some 600,000 distinct CDR3 sequences, approximately 16% of them present only once. Specimen: PBMCs, collected around 5 days after the first yellow fever vaccination. The receptors come from a man younger than 30 who received the YFV17D yellow fever vaccine. Each CDR3 is given with its conserved first and last residue. Each record gives: D gene, V gene, clone size, J gene, CDR3 protein, CDR3 DNA. The D gene is left open where the match is weak. Size tells how often a clone was seen (once, few, many) or the class of an expanded clone, and some rows leave it out.

D gene: TRBD1
V gene: TRBV7-9
clone size: NA
J gene: TRBJ2-3
CDR3 protein: CAGPPRGPGHPDTQYF
CDR3 DNA: TGTGCCGGACCCCCTAGGGGGCCAGGACACCCGGATACGCAGTATTTT

D gene: NA
V gene: TRBV4-1
clone size: NA
J gene: TRBJ1-1
CDR3 protein: CASSQDVQNTEAFF
CDR3 DNA: TGCGCCAGCAGCCAAGATGTTCAGAACACTGAAGCTTTCTTT

D gene: NA
V gene: TRBV6-6
clone size: NA
J gene: TRBJ2-7
CDR3 protein: CASRSGTIYEQYF
CDR3 DNA: TGTGCCAGCAGAAGCGGAACTATCTACGAGCAGTACTTC

D gene: NA
V gene: TRBV18
clone size: NA
J gene: TRBJ2-7
CDR3 protein: CASSLLPGQKLYEQYF
CDR3 DNA: TGTGCCAGCTCCCTCCTACCAGGACAGAAACTCTACGAGCAGTACTTC

D gene: NA
V gene: TRBV30
clone size: few
J gene: TRBJ2-1
CDR3 protein: CAWKSKSRNEQFF
CDR3 DNA: TGTGCCTGGAAGTCAAAGAGCAGGAATGAGCAGTTCTTC

D gene: NA
V gene: TRBV5-1
clone size: few
J gene: TRBJ1-1
CDR3 protein: CASSLAGGAVRAFF
CDR3 DNA: TGCGCCAGCAGCTTGGCCGGTGGGGCCGTCAGGGCTTTCTTT

D gene: NA
V gene: TRBV20-1
clone size: few
J gene: TRBJ1-2
CDR3 protein: CSAPDLGSYGYTF
CDR3 DNA: TGCAGTGCTCCAGACTTGGGGAGCTATGGCTACACCTTC

D gene: NA
V gene: TRBV11-2
clone size: few
J gene: TRBJ2-5
CDR3 protein: CASSPQPSSGTQYF
CDR3 DNA: TGTGCCAGCAGCCCACAACCATCTTCGGGAACCCAGTACTTC

D gene: TRBD2
V gene: TRBV9
clone size: few
J gene: TRBJ2-3
CDR3 protein: CASSAADSGVFGTDTQYF
CDR3 DNA: TGTGCCAGCAGCGCTGCAGATAGCGGGGTCTTCGGCACAGATACGCAGTATTTT

D gene: NA
V gene: TRBV29-1
clone size: NA
J gene: TRBJ2-5
CDR3 protein: CSVSRGGPETQYF
CDR3 DNA: TGCAGCGTTTCGAGGGGGGGCCCTGAGACCCAGTACTTC

D gene: TRBD2
V gene: TRBV12-3/TRBV12-4
clone size: NA
J gene: TRBJ2-4
CDR3 protein: CASSLAGGLRGENIQYF
CDR3 DNA: TGTGCCAGCAGTCTAGCGGGGGGCCTTCGGGGGGAAAACATTCAGTACTTC

D gene: TRBD2
V gene: TRBV6-4
clone size: many
J gene: TRBJ2-1
CDR3 protein: CASSPTSDNEQFF
CDR3 DNA: TGTGCCAGCAGTCCGACTAGCGACAATGAGCAGTTCTTC

D gene: TRBD2
V gene: TRBV11-2
clone size: few
J gene: TRBJ2-3
CDR3 protein: CASNPGLATDTQYF
CDR3 DNA: TGTGCCAGCAACCCGGGACTAGCGACAGATACGCAGTATTTT

D gene: NA
V gene: TRBV12-3/TRBV12-4
clone size: few
J gene: TRBJ1-1
CDR3 protein: CASSFYLAAFF
CDR3 DNA: TGTGCCAGCAGTTTTTACTTAGCGGCTTTCTTT